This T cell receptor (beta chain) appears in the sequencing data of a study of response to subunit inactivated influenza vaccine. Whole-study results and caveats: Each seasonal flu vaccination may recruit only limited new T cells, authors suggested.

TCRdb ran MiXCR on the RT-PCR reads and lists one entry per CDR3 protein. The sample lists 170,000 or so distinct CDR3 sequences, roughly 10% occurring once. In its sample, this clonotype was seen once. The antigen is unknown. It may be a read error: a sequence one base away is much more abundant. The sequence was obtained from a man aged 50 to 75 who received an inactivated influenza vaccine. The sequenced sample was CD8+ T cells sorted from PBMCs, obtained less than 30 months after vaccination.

The CDR3 DNA sequence: TGTGCCAGCGGTGTGGGGAAGACTGAAGCTTTCTTT. Translated: CASGVGKTEAFF. The chain links TRBV6-2 or TRBV6-3 to TRBJ1-1; D ambiguous. V was trimmed by 8 bases and J by 5 bases, leaving 12 bases between them. This CDR3 is 12 amino acids long. Germline V lookup: CDR1 MNHEY, CDR2 SVGEGT.